These 15 T cell receptor beta chains came from one sample sequenced in a study of early T cells in non-severe SARS-CoV-2 infection. TCRdb called the 5' RACE reads again in MiXCR, with one record for every CDR3 protein. Of tens of thousands of distinct CDR3 sequences listed, about 10% are singletons. Sequencing input: whole blood. These TCRs come from an adult who was a healthcare worker with PCR-confirmed SARS-CoV-2 infection or an uninfected control (not recorded which).

The rearrangement uses TRBV25-1 and TRBJ2-4, with TRBD2 as a possible D gene (6 bases). Germline CDR1 is MGHDK and CDR2 is SYGVNS. V lost 1 base to trimming and J lost 3 bases, with 10 bases between them. This CDR3 has 15 amino acids. In nucleotides, the CDR3 is TGTGCCAGCAGTGAATCGAGGGAGGTCAAAAACATTCAGTACTTC. Amino acid sequence: CASSESREVKNIQYF.

The chain couples TRBV3-2 to TRBJ1-3; the D call TRBD1 from the table was never checked on the DNA. TRBV3-2 is a listed pseudogene. The CDR3 runs 15 residues. For the CDR3, the DNA is TGTGCCAGCAGCCGACAGGGAAACTCTGGAAACACCATATATTTT. Its translation: CASSRQGNSGNTIYF.

This clonotype was observed at least ten times. The chain recombines TRBV7-3 with TRBJ2-3; D call uncertain. Looked up from germline, CDR1 is SGHTA and CDR2 is FQGTGA. Trimming stripped 3 bases from V and 4 bases from J, with 11 bases between. The CDR3 is made up of 14 amino acids. The CDR3 region is CASSFEAVPDTQYF. DNA of the CDR3: TGTGCCAGCAGCTTTGAAGCTGTCCCAGATACGCAGTATTTT.

This clonotype was found a few times. V usage is TRBV11-2 and J usage is TRBJ2-1, with a tentative D call TRBD2 (5 bases). CDR1 is SGHAT and CDR2 is FQNNGV in the germline V gene. The V and J ends lost 6 bases and 4 bases respectively, with 7 bases between them. The CDR3 length is 12 residues. As DNA, the CDR3 is TGTGCCAGCAGTCGGGGTTACAATGAGCAGTTCTTC. Translating it yields CASSRGYNEQFF.

The rearrangement links TRBV5-8 to TRBJ2-4; D assignment may be TRBD1 or TRBD2 (5 bases each). Trimming left V 4 bases short and J 0 bases short, with 17 bases between. CDR3 length equals 17 residues. The germline gives CDR1 SGHTS, CDR2 YDEGEE. CDR3 amino acids: CASSIPGQGVAKNIQYF. CDR3 bases: TGTGCCAGCAGCATCCCTGGGCAGGGAGTAGCCAAAAACATTCAGTACTTC.

By its share, this clonotype is medium-sized (0.01 to 0.1%). V usage is TRBV12-3 or TRBV12-4 and J usage is TRBJ1-1; TRBD1 matches 8 bases. V gave up 3 bases and J gave up 5 bases; unmatched junction bases: 2. The CDR3 extends over 13 amino acids. The chain's CDR3 is CASSFQGATEAFF. The CDR3 bases are TGTGCCAGCAGTTTCCAGGGGGCGACTGAAGCTTTCTTT.

This clonotype was picked up a small number of times. The V call is TRBV5-4, the J call TRBJ2-3; a weak D match, TRBD2 (5 bases). Trimming removed 4 bases from V and 3 bases from J, with 12 bases in between. CDR1 and CDR2 from the germline V gene are SGHNT and YYREEE (reference sequence). CDR3 length equals 14 residues. In DNA form, the CDR3 reads TGTGCCAGCAGCCACGAACAGCGGACAGATACGCAGTATTTT. This sequence encodes CASSHEQRTDTQYF.

This chain uses TRBV29-1 with TRBJ1-4, with 7 bases identical to TRBD1. CDR3 length equals 16 residues. V was pared by 7 bases and J by 0 bases, with 11 bases of the junction left unmatched. Germline lookup yields CDR1 SQVTM and CDR2 ANQGSEA. CDR3: CSAGGDSLATNEKLFF. CDR3 coding DNA: TGCAGCGCGGGGGGGGACAGCCTAGCAACTAATGAAAAACTGTTTTTT.

The chain recombines TRBV3-1 with TRBJ2-3, with a tentative D call TRBD1 (6 bases). The CDR3 covers 14 residues. The germline V and J ends were trimmed by 4 bases and 1 base, with 9 bases remaining between them. The V gene's germline CDR1 is LGHDT and CDR2 YNNKEL (reference sequence). The CDR3 protein is CASSLRTGTDTQYF. In DNA, the CDR3 is TGTGCCAGCAGCCTTCGGACAGGCACAGATACGCAGTATTTT.

In this sample, this clonotype turned up many times. The rearrangement uses TRBV6-6 and TRBJ1-2, with D maybe TRBD1 (5 bases). Germline assignment: CDR1 MNHNY and CDR2 SVGAGI (reference sequence). The CDR3 covers 14 residues. Trimming shortened V by 2 bases and J by 4 bases, and 11 bases separated the two germline ends. CDR3 DNA sequence: TGTGCCAGCAGTTACGAGACAGTGCTCTATGGCTACACCTTC. Its translation: CASSYETVLYGYTF.

V is TRBV29-1 and J is TRBJ1-5; TRBD1 matches at 7 bases. Germline CDR1 and CDR2: SQVTM and ANQGSEA. J was trimmed by 0 bases and V by 6 bases; bases with no gene match: 5. This CDR3 spans 14 amino acids. The CDR3 DNA sequence: TGCAGCGTCACGACAGGGAATAGCAATCAGCCCCAGCATTTT. Its translation: CSVTTGNSNQPQHF.

The chain couples TRBV4-1 to TRBJ2-7; D possibly corresponds to TRBD2 (5 bases). The CDR3 consists of 14 residues. Germline CDR1 is MGHRA and CDR2 is YSYEKL. V lost 1 base to trimming and J lost 0 bases, with 7 bases between them. CDR3 sequence (DNA): TGCGCCAGCAGCCAAGGAGGGCCCTCCTACGAGCAGTACTTC. This translates into CASSQGGPSYEQYF.

This clonotype was recorded many times. The rearrangement links TRBV5-1 to TRBJ2-7; no clear D gene. The V and J ends lost 2 bases and 3 bases respectively, with 6 bases between them. CDR1 is SGHRS and CDR2 is YFSETQ in the germline V gene. The CDR3 totals 12 residues. The CDR3 DNA sequence: TGCGCCAGCAGCTTAAACTACTACGAGCAGTACTTC. Amino acid sequence: CASSLNYYEQYF.

This clonotype was observed many times. V usage is TRBV6-6 and J usage is TRBJ2-2, with 8 bases aligning to TRBD2. In germline, CDR1 is MNHNY, CDR2 SVGAGI (reference sequence). This CDR3 is 16 amino acids long. V trimming: 2 bases; J trimming: 4 bases; junction bases outside the gene matches: 6. The chain's CDR3 is CASSYQAGARTGELFF. As DNA, the CDR3 is TGTGCCAGCAGTTACCAAGCGGGGGCACGCACCGGGGAGCTGTTTTTT.

At least ten counts were recorded for this clonotype. The rearrangement joins TRBV14 to TRBJ2-5; TRBD1 matches at 9 bases. Germline CDR1 is SGHDN and CDR2 is FVKESK. The CDR3 has 16 residues. J lost 4 bases, V lost 2 bases, and 8 bases had no gene match. The DNA for the CDR3 is TGTGCCAGCAGCCAATGGGAACAGGGGGCCAGAGAGACCCAGTACTTC. Residues: CASSQWEQGARETQYF.